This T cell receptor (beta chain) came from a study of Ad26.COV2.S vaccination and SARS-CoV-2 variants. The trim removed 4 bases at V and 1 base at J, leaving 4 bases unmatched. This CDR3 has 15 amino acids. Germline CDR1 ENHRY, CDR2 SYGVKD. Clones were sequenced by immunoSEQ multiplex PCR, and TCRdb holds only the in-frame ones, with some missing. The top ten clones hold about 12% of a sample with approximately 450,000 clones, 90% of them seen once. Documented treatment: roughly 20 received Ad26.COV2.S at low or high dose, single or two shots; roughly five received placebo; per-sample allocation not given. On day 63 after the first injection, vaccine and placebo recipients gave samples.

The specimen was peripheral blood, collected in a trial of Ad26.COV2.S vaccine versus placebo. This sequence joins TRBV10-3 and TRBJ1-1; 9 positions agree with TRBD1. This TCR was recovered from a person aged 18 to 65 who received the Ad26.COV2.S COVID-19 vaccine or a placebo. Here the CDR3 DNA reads TGTGCCATCAGTGTGGGACAGGGTCGGAACACTGAAGCTTTCTTT. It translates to CAISVGQGRNTEAFF.